These T cell receptor beta chains were read from a single sample in a study of identical twins. MiXCR, run by TCRdb on the 5' RACE reads, gives a single entry per CDR3 protein. The data contain around 960,000 distinct CDR3 sequences, roughly 12% of them seen just once; the ten biggest clones take up around 1.6%. The same sample was also studied in work on yellow fever vaccine responses in identical twins.

Source material: PBMCs. These receptors came from a woman aged 18-29 years in good health. CDR3s include the opening cysteine and the closing phenylalanine or tryptophan. D genes are given only for firm matches. For some rows the clone size is stated as once, few or many, or as a class when expanded; others skip it.

d_call	v_call	clone_size	j_call	cdr3_aa	cdr3_nt
.	TRBV7-9	.	TRBJ2-1	CASSLGSRVNEQFF	TGTGCCAGCAGCTTAGGTTCCAGGGTCAATGAGCAGTTCTTC
TRBD2	TRBV20-1	few	TRBJ2-7	CSALDGLAAYEQYF	TGCAGTGCACTGGATGGACTAGCTGCCTACGAGCAGTACTTC
.	TRBV5-1	.	TRBJ2-1	CASSFAAEYNEQFF	TGCGCCAGCAGCTTTGCAGCGGAGTACAATGAGCAGTTCTTC
TRBD2	TRBV7-9	many	TRBJ2-7	CASSPPGLAVGEQYF	TGTGCCAGCAGCCCCCCGGGACTAGCGGTGGGGGAGCAGTACTTC
.	TRBV6-1	few	TRBJ2-2	CASRQQGANTGELFF	TGTGCCAGCAGACAACAGGGAGCGAACACCGGGGAGCTGTTTTTT
TRBD1	TRBV5-1	.	TRBJ2-1	CASSPGQGDEQFF	TGCGCCAGCAGTCCTGGACAGGGTGATGAGCAGTTCTTC
.	TRBV12-3/TRBV12-4	.	TRBJ2-3	CASSLSGIVQADTQYF	TGTGCCAGCAGTTTATCGGGAATAGTTCAGGCAGATACGCAGTATTTT
.	TRBV7-3	few	TRBJ1-1	CASSYSAGRGGMNTEAFF	TGTGCCAGCAGTTACTCGGCTGGTCGAGGAGGGATGAACACTGAAGCTTTCTTT
.	TRBV5-1	few	TRBJ2-5	CASSPLGIETQYF	TGCGCCAGCAGCCCCCTAGGGATAGAGACCCAGTACTTC
.	TRBV12-3/TRBV12-4	.	TRBJ1-2	CASNFVEGDGYTF	TGTGCCAGCAATTTTGTGGAGGGTGATGGCTACACCTTC
.	TRBV3-1	.	TRBJ2-1	CASSHYPSEYRNEQFF	TGTGCCAGCAGCCACTATCCTAGCGAGTACCGCAATGAGCAGTTCTTC
.	TRBV28	.	TRBJ1-1	CASRPDGWTEAFF	TGTGCCAGCAGGCCCGATGGGTGGACTGAAGCTTTCTTT
.	TRBV5-1	many	TRBJ2-3	CASFQGASTDTQYF	TGCGCCAGCTTTCAGGGAGCGAGCACAGATACGCAGTATTTT
.	TRBV12-3/TRBV12-4	.	TRBJ2-6	CASTRSSGANVLTF	TGTGCCAGCACCCGGAGCTCTGGGGCCAACGTCCTGACTTTC
.	TRBV20-1	.	TRBJ2-1	CSARADFPSYNEQFF	TGCAGTGCTAGAGCGGACTTCCCCTCCTACAATGAGCAGTTCTTC
.	TRBV12-3/TRBV12-4	many	TRBJ1-6	CASGRALNSPLHF	TGTGCCAGTGGGAGAGCCCTGAATTCACCCCTCCACTTT
.	TRBV12-3/TRBV12-4	few	TRBJ2-7	CASSSGRRTHEQYF	TGTGCCAGCAGTAGTGGGAGGAGGACGCATGAGCAGTACTTC
TRBD1	TRBV6-5	few	TRBJ1-2	CASSYSGTGGSRGGYTF	TGTGCCAGCAGTTACTCCGGGACAGGGGGCTCCCGAGGCGGCTACACCTTC
.	TRBV10-3	few	TRBJ1-5	CAISRTTGSDQPQHF	TGTGCCATCAGTCGCACCACCGGGTCGGATCAGCCCCAGCATTTT